This T cell receptor beta chain derives from a study of CD8 T cells in Susac syndrome (dated by TCRdb to about 2019). As for the study more broadly: Whether CD8+ T cell activation and differentiation in Susac syndrome was antigen driven was tested using repertoire sequencing. CD8+ T cell repertoire clonality was compared between approximately 12 healthy donors, around 14 Susac syndrome patients and 15 multiple sclerosis patients. What the work shows at the level of the full study, not this receptor alone: The number of individuals in the TCR sequencing and HLA analysis was recognized as being relatively small.

CDR3 length: 13 amino acids, cysteine to phenylalanine. Only the CDR3 DNA is retained, 39 bases long and in frame from the first base. The germline V gene (reference sequence) provides CDR1 GTSNPN and CDR2 SVGIG. Trimming at the junction amounts to 5 bases on V and 5 bases on J, and the germline ends lie 15 bases apart. To note about this clonotype: Which antigen it targets is not known. No much larger clonotype is one base removed from it; base qualities were not supplied.

RNA was extracted with the RNeasy kit and roughly 0.5 to 1 ug was reverse transcribed using random hexamers. The immunoSEQ multiplex PCR assay, covering 54 Vbeta and 13 Jbeta segments, was used to amplify TCR beta CDR3 regions. PCR amplification bias was corrected by using a synthetic template baseline for primer optimization and computational correction. On the study's bioinformatics: Reads were annotated to V, D and J genes per IMGT and analyzed with immunoSEQ Analyzer, keeping only productive sequences. To calculate clonality, Shannon entropy was normalized by log2 of the number of productive unique sequences and then subtracted from one. For each patient and control, public and private clones were evaluated among the 100 most prevalent clones. Clones were defined as Susac-specific if absent from the healthy and MS cohorts, from approximately 1,100 published viral clones and from other ImmuneACCESS disease sequences. The public reads were run again by TCRdb, first through fastp at Q25 and then through MiXCR, and only productive beta chains were kept. One record per CDR3 amino acid sequence lists the most common genes and DNA. None of the V and J calls come from the authors' own analysis; TCRdb made them. A total of 130,000 or so distinct CDR3 sequences appear in this sample, approximately 79% of them only once. The top ten constitute roughly 0.5% of the sample.

High-throughput TCR beta sequencing profiled peripheral blood CD8+ and CD4+ T cells from healthy donors, Susac syndrome patients and multiple sclerosis patients. The multiple sclerosis controls were treatment-naive patients whose relapsing-remitting disease, either stable or active, fulfilled the revised McDonald criteria. Bulk CD8+ and CD4+ T cells were purified magnetically by negative isolation, whereas CD8+ TEMRA cells were enriched by FACS. Blood was drawn into EDTA tubes, processed within 24 hours, and PBMCs were isolated by density gradient centrifugation. PBMCs destined for TCR sequencing were cryopreserved in liquid nitrogen and later thawed in a 37 °C water bath. The sorted or isolated CD4+, CD8+ and CD8+ TEMRA cells reached a purity of at least 90%.

The TCR was taken from a human donor with multiple sclerosis. Sequences were obtained from CD8+ T cells from PBMCs. The rearrangement combines TRBV30 with TRBJ2-5; the D region possibly corresponds to TRBD2 (5 bases align). The CDR3 protein is CAWDYTTGETQYF. The base sequence is TGTGCCTGGGACTACACAACCGGGGAGACCCAGTACTTC. The full variable domain, with segments outside the CDR3 supplied by the reference TRBV30 and TRBJ2-5 proteins, appears as SQTIHQWPATLVQPVGSPLSLECTVEGTSNPNLYWYRQAAGRGLQLLFYSVGIGQISSEVPQNLSASRPQDRQFILSSKKLLLSDSGFYLCAWDYTTGETQYFGPGTRLLVL.